This T cell receptor (beta chain) derives from a study of blood T cell repertoires in COVID-19. Turning to the study itself: T cells, B-cell-depleted T cells, or PBMCs supplied cDNA or gDNA.

In the original analysis: Using reference gene primer amplification, nucleated cell counts were estimated. Measured with immunoSEQ multiplex PCR; TCRdb has only the in-frame clones, and not every one. Clonal size and the V and J genes are those of that table, whereas D and trimming came from the DNA. This sample carries 100,000 to 150,000 clones, 79% of them seen once, and the ten largest clones take more than 35%. Germline lookup yields CDR1 SEHNR and CDR2 FQNEAQ (reference sequence). This CDR3 has 15 residues. Between the trimmed V and J ends, which lost 7 bases and 1 base, there was a span of 16 bases.

Sample: peripheral blood. This TCR was sampled from a man in his forties or fifties with active or convalescent COVID-19. The chain has TRBV7-9 and TRBJ1-1; D remains unclear. As DNA, the CDR3 is TGTGCCAGCACCCGTCCGAGAGGCGAGAACACTGAAGCTTTCTTT. It is translated as CASTRPRGENTEAFF. The variable domain in full, with the rest retrieved from reference TRBV7-9 and TRBJ1-1, is DTGVSQNPRHKITKRGQNVTFRCDPISEHNRLYWYRQTLGQGPEFLTYFQNEAQLEKSRLLSDRFSAERPKGSFSTLEIQRTEQGDSAMYLCASTRPRGENTEAFFGQGTRLTVV.